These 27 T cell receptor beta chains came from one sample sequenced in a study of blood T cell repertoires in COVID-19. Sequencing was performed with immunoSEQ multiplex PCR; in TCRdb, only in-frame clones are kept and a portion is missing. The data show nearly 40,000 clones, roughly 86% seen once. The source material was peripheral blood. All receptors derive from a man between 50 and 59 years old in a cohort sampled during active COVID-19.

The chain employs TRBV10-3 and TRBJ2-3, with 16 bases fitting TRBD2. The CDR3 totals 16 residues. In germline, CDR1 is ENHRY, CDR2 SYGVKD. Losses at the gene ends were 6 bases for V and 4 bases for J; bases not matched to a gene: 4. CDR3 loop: CAISLGLAGGADTQYF. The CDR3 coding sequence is TGTGCCATCAGCCTGGGACTAGCGGGGGGGGCAGATACGCAGTATTTT.

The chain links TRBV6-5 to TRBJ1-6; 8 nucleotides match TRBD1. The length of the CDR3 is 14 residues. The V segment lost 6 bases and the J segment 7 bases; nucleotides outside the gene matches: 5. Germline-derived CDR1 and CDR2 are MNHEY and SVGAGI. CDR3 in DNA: TGTGCCAGCAGGCTGGACAGGGACAATTCACCCCTCCACTTT. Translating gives CASRLDRDNSPLHF.

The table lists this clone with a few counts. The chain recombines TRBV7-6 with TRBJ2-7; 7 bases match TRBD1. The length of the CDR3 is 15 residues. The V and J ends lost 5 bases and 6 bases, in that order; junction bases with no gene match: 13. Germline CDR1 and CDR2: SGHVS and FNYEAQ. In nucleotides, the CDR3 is TGTGCCAGCAGCCCGCGGACAGGCCTAGGTATCGAGCAGTACTTC. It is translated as CASSPRTGLGIEQYF. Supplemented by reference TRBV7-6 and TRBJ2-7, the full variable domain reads GAGVSQSPRYKVTKRGQDVALRCDPISGHVSLYWYRQALGQGPEFLTYFNYEAQQDKSGLPNDRFSAERPEGSISTLTIQRTEQRDSAMYRCASSPRTGLGIEQYFGPGTRLTVT.

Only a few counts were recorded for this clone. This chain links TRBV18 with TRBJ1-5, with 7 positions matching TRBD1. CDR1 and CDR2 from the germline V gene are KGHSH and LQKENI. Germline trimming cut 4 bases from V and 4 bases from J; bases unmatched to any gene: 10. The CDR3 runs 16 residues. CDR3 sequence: CASSLKQGTLNQPQHF. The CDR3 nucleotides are TGTGCCAGCTCACTAAAACAGGGGACACTAAATCAGCCCCAGCATTTT.

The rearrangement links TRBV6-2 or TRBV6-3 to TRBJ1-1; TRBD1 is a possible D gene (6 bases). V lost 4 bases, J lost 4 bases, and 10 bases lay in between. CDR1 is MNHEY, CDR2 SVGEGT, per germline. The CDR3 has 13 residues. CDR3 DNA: TGTGCCAGCAGTTTGAACAGGGTCACTGAAGCTTTCTTT. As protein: CASSLNRVTEAFF.

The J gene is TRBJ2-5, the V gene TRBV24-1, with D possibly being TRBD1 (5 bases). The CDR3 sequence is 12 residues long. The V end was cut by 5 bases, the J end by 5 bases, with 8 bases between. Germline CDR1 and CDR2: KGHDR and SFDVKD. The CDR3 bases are TGTGCCACCAGTGGGGGCAGGGAGACCCAGTACTTC. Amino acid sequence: CATSGGRETQYF.

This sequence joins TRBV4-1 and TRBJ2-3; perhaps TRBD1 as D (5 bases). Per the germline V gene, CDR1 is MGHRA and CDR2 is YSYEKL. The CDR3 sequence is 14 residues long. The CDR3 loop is CAGAEETSTDTQYF. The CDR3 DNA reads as TGCGCAGGGGCTGAGGAGACTAGCACAGATACGCAGTATTTT.

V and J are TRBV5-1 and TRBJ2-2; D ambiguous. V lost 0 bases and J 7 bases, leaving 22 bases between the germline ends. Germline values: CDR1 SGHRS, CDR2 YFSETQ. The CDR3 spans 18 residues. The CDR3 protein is CASSLVERRANQGGELFF. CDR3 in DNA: TGCGCCAGCAGCTTGGTGGAGCGACGAGCGAATCAAGGCGGGGAGCTGTTTTTT.

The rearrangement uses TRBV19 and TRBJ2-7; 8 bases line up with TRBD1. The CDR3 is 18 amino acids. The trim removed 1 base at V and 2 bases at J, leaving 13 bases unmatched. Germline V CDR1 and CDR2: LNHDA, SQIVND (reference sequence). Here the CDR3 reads CASSIGIVGTGNTYEQYF. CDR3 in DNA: TGTGCCAGTAGTATAGGAATCGTTGGGACAGGCAACACCTACGAGCAGTACTTC.

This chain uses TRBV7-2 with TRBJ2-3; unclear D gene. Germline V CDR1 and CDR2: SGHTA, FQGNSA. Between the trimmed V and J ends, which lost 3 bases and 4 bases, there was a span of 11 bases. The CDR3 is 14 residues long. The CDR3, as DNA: TGTGCCAGCAGCTTCTTCCAGCGCGCAGATACGCAGTATTTT. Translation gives CASSFFQRADTQYF. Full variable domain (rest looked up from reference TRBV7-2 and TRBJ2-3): GAGVSQSPSNKVTEKGKDVELRCDPISGHTALYWYRQSLGQGLEFLIYFQGNSAPDKSGLPSDRFSAERTGGSVSTLTIQRTQQEDSAVYLCASSFFQRADTQYFGPGTRLTVL.

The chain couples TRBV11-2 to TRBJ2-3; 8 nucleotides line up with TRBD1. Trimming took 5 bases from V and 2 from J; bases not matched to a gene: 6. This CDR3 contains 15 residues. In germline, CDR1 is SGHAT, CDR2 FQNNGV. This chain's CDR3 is CASSHGQGNTDTQYF. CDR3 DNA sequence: TGTGCCAGCAGCCACGGACAGGGCAACACAGATACGCAGTATTTT.

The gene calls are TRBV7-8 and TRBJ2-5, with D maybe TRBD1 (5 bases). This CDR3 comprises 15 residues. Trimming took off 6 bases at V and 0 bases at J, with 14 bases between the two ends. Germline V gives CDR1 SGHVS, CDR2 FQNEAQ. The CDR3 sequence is CASSTYRKYQETQYF. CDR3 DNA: TGTGCCAGCAGTACCTACAGGAAGTACCAAGAGACCCAGTACTTC.

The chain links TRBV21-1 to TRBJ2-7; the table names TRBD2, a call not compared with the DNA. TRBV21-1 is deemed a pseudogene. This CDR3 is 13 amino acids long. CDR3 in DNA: TGTGCCAGCAGCAAAGTTGTCGAATACGGGCAGTACGTC. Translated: CASSKVVEYGQYV.

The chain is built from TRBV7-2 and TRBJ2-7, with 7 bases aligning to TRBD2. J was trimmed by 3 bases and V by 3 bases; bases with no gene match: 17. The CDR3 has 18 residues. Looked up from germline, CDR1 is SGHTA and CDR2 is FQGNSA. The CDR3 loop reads CASSFKGGTSHPFYEQYF. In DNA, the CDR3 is TGTGCCAGCAGCTTCAAGGGAGGGACCAGCCATCCTTTCTACGAGCAGTACTTC.

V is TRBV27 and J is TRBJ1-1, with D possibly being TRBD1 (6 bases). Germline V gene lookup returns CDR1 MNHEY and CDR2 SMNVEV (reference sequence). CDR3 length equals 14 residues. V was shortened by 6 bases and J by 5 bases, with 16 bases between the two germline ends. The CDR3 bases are TGTGCCAGCAGCTACACAGGGAGAAGGACTGAAGCTTTCTTT. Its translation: CASSYTGRRTEAFF.

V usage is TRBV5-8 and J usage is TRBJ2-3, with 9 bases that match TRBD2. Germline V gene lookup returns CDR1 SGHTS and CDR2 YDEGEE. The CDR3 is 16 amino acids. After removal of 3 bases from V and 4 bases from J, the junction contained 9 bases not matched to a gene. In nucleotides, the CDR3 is TGTGCCAGCAGCTCCGGTGGTAGCGGGGGTGCAGATACGCAGTATTTT. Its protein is CASSSGGSGGADTQYF.

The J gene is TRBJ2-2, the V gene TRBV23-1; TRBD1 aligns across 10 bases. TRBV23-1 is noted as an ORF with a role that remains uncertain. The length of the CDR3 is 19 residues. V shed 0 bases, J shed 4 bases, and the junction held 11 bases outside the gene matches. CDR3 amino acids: CASSQSISGQGYRTGELFF. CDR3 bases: TGCGCCAGCAGTCAATCGATTTCGGGACAGGGGTACCGCACCGGGGAGCTGTTTTTT.

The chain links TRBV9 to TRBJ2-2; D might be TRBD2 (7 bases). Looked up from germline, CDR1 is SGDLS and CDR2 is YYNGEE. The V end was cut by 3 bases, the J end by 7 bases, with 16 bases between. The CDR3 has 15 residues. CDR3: CASSEGGTLSGELFF. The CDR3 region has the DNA TGTGCCAGCAGCGAGGGGGGGACCTTGAGCGGGGAGCTGTTTTTT.

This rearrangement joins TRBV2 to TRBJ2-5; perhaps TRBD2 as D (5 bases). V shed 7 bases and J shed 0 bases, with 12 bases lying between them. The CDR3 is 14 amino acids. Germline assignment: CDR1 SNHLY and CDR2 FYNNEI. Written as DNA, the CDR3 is TGTGCCAGCACACTTCGGAGGTACCAAGAGACCCAGTACTTC. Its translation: CASTLRRYQETQYF.

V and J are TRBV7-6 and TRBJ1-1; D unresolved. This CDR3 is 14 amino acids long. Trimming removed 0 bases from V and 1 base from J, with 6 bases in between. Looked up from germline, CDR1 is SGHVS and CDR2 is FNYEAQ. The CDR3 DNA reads TGTGCCAGCAGCTTAGCGCGGGAGAACACTGAAGCTTTCTTT. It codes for CASSLARENTEAFF.

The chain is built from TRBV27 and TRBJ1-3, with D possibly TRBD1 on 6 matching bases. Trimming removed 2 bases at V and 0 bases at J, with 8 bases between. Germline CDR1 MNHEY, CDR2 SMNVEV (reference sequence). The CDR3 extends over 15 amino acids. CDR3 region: CASSLGGNSGNTIYF. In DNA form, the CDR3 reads TGTGCCAGCAGTTTAGGGGGCAACTCTGGAAACACCATATATTTT.

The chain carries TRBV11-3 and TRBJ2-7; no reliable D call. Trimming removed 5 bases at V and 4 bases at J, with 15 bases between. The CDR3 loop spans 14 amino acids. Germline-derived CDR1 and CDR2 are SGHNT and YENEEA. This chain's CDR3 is CASSQTRSVYEQYF. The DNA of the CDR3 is TGTGCCAGCAGCCAAACAAGGAGCGTGTACGAGCAGTACTTC.

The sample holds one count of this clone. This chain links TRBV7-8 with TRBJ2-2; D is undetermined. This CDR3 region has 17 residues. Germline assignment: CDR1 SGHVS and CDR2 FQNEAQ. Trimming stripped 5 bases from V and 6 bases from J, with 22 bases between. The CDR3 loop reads CASSPIRSSRLSGELFF. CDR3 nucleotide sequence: TGTGCCAGCAGCCCCATCCGGTCTAGTAGGTTGTCCGGGGAGCTGTTTTTT.

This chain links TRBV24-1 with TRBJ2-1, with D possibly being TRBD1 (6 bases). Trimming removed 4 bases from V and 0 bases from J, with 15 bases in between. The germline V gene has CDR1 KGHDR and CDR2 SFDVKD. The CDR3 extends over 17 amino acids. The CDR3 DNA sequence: TGTGCCACCAGTGACCACACAGGGAAGAGCTCCTACAATGAGCAGTTCTTC. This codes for CATSDHTGKSSYNEQFF.

CDR3 sequence reads: CASSPGSSGGRTDTQYF. For the CDR3, the DNA is TGTGCCAGCAGCCCTGGCTCTAGCGGGGGGCGCACAGATACGCAGTATTTT. V usage is TRBV13 and J usage is TRBJ2-3, with 11 nucleotides matching TRBD2. Germline-derived CDR1 and CDR2 are PRHDT and FYEKMQ (reference sequence). V shed 5 bases and J 1 base; nucleotides not matched to a gene: 8. This CDR3 has 17 residues.

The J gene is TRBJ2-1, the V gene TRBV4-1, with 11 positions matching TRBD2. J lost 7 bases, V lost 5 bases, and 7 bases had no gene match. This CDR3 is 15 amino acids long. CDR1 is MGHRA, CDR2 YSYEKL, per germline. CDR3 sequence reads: CASSTIAGGLNEQFF. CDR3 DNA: TGCGCCAGCAGCACTATAGCGGGGGGGCTTAATGAGCAGTTCTTC.

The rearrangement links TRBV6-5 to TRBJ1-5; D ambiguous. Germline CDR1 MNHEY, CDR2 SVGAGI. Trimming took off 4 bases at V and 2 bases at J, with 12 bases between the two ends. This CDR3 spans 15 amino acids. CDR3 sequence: CASSLSTEGNQPQHF. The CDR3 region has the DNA TGTGCCAGCAGTTTGTCCACTGAGGGCAATCAGCCCCAGCATTTT.